A single count supports the clone carrying this TCR beta chain. What it recognizes is unknown. Treatment denoted: around 19 received Ad26.COV2.S at low or high dose, single or two shots; 5 received placebo; per-sample allocation not given. Day 63 after the first injection of vaccine or placebo was the sampling time. This sample stems from a study of Ad26.COV2.S vaccination and SARS-CoV-2 variants. Study context: As a participant in COV1001, the donor was in the Ad26.COV2.S trial arm. Into the muscle, Ad26.COV2.S was dosed once or twice, 56 days apart.

Notes on the study in general: Higher spike-specific TCR breadth was found in vaccine recipients than in placebo recipients. Following vaccination, spike-specific CD8+ and CD4+ T cell responses reportedly exhibited substantial breadth.

Generated by immunoSEQ multiplex PCR, the TCRdb table keeps only in-frame clones and is missing some. The sample has hundreds of thousands of clones, about 89% seen once. CDR1 LNHDA and CDR2 SQIVND come from the germline V gene (reference sequence). The CDR3 sequence is 13 residues long. V lost 5 bases, J lost 10 bases, and 12 bases lay in between. The sequence derives from a person aged 18-65 years who received the Ad26.COV2.S COVID-19 vaccine or a placebo. The chain joins TRBV19 to TRBJ1-6; D not resolved. The source was peripheral blood, collected in a trial of Ad26.COV2.S vaccine versus placebo. As DNA, the CDR3 is TGTGCCAGTAGTGTCAATGGGAGGTCACCCCTCCACTTT. Amino acid sequence: CASSVNGRSPLHF.